What follows is one T cell receptor beta chain and its context. Its antigen remains undetermined. Base qualities are not recorded, but no much larger clone differs from it by a single base. Each collaborating institution followed its own protocols to collect whole blood in K2EDTA tubes. For TCRbeta analysis, collaborators shipped samples as frozen whole blood, isolated PBMCs, or DNA extracted from either of those sample types. The data originate from a study of blood T cell repertoires in COVID-19 (TCRdb year 2020). A note on the overall study: Collaborator samples came from the United States, Italy and Spain and covered acute and convalescent phases of COVID-19. Where available, HLA class I and class II types were obtained from metadata supplied by the sample provider rather than from assay-based typing. The repertoires were made available in a free public database intended to serve as a resource for research on the immune response to SARS-CoV-2. Nearly every sample came with metadata listing a de-identified subject ID, COVID-19 status, age in years and sex. The material from the prospective study consisted of cDNA or gDNA derived from T cells, B-cell-depleted T cells, or PBMCs. Samples were obtained from the ongoing ImmuneRACE study (first 160 participants) and from over 1,000 subjects provided by 6 global collaborators. The dataset comprised deeply sampled blood TCRbeta repertoires from subjects exposed to, actively infected with, or recovered from COVID-19.

Trimming removed 0 bases from V and 4 bases from J, leaving 11 bases between the germline ends. In the germline V gene, CDR1 corresponds to SGHVS and CDR2 to FNYEAQ. The CDR3 runs 15 amino acids, cysteine and phenylalanine included. Just CDR3 DNA is preserved here, 45 bases in frame from base 1. The immunoSEQ Assay, a bias-controlled multiplex PCR, was used to amplify TCRbeta CDR3 regions from genomic DNA. The published analysis was carried out like this. The number of nucleated cells in each sample was estimated by amplification of reference gene primers within the assay. To quantify the absolute abundance of each unique TCRbeta CDR3 rearrangement, sequence reads were collapsed and filtered. Productive Simpson clonality was computed per sample as the square root of Simpson's diversity index over productive rearrangements. TCRdb limited this immuneACCESS table to in-frame rearrangements with V and J called. A share of clones is missing; checked studies link under half to unresolved V genes, and the rest is unexplained. V and J calls and clone size are those listed in that table; D and trimming were worked out from the DNA. Recorded for this sample are more than 95,000 clones; 60% to 85% of them occurred a single time. Together, the top ten hold 5% to 8% of the sample.

What the research found in general, with its limitations: How much clinical and demographic metadata was included differed by source and by participant, and the metadata was provided uncurated.

This TCR derives from a man between 65 and 85 years old with acute or convalescent COVID-19. Sample: peripheral blood. The chain is assembled from TRBV7-6 and TRBJ2-3; too little of a D gene remains to name it. The DNA is as follows: TGTGCCAGCAGCTTAGCAGGATTCGGAGCAGATACGCAGTATTTT. Its amino acids are CASSLAGFGADTQYF.